The next 27 T cell receptor beta chains were all read from a single sample in a study of preoperative IRX-2 immunotherapy in early breast cancer. The method was immunoSEQ multiplex PCR; TCRdb's version includes in-frame clones alone and lacks a portion of them. The top ten hold around a tenth of the sample, which has some 29,000 clones, 90% seen once. Treatment meaning: preoperative locoregional IRX-2 cytokine immunotherapy. This sample was taken from a patient treated with IRX-2 immunotherapy. The receptors were sampled from a human donor with breast cancer.

The chain recombines TRBV5-1 with TRBJ2-1, with D perhaps TRBD1 (6 bases). From germline, CDR1 is SGHRS and CDR2 YFSETQ. CDR3 length equals 15 residues. The germline V and J ends were trimmed by 0 bases and 3 bases, with 10 bases remaining between them. CDR3 sequence: CASSLVSGDYNEQFF. In DNA form, the CDR3 reads TGCGCCAGCAGCTTGGTGTCAGGGGACTACAATGAGCAGTTCTTC.

This chain uses TRBV27 with TRBJ2-1; no clear D gene. The CDR3 loop spans 12 amino acids. Germline CDR1 MNHEY, CDR2 SMNVEV (reference sequence). The V end lost 5 bases, the J end lost 5 bases, and 7 bases lay between the germline ends. In nucleotides, the CDR3 is TGTGCCAGCAGTAGAACAAACAATGAGCAGTTCTTC. Translation: CASSRTNNEQFF.

V usage is TRBV19 and J usage is TRBJ2-4, with 7 bases aligning to TRBD1. This CDR3 is 14 amino acids long. Germline loops: CDR1 LNHDA, CDR2 SQIVND (reference sequence). V shed 6 bases, J shed 8 bases, and the junction held 10 bases outside the gene matches. The CDR3: CASSRQGRGHIQYF. The CDR3 coding sequence is TGTGCCAGTAGCCGACAGGGCCGAGGACACATTCAGTACTTC.

V and J are TRBV14 and TRBJ2-7, with unresolved D. Germline V gene lookup returns CDR1 SGHDN and CDR2 FVKESK. The CDR3 has 13 amino acids. Between the trimmed V and J ends, which lost 1 base and 4 bases, there was a span of 8 bases. The CDR3 sequence: CASSQGYSYEQYF. As DNA, the CDR3 is TGTGCCAGCAGCCAAGGGTACAGTTACGAGCAGTACTTC.

CDR3 region: CASSWDRKNTEAFF. In DNA, the CDR3 is TGTGCCAGCAGCTGGGACAGGAAGAACACTGAAGCTTTCTTT. The chain recombines TRBV5-6 with TRBJ1-1; 8 nucleotides align to TRBD1. Germline CDR1 is SGHDT and CDR2 is YYEEEE. The CDR3 is 14 residues long. Trimming at V came to 3 bases and at J to 1 base, leaving 2 bases not matched to a gene.

This clone was found once. V is TRBV9 and J is TRBJ1-2; 9 bases are shared with TRBD1. The CDR3 is made up of 14 amino acids. V was pared by 3 bases and J by 2 bases, with 2 bases of the junction left unmatched. From germline, CDR1 is SGDLS and CDR2 YYNGEE. The CDR3 protein is CASSGDRANYGYTF. In DNA, the CDR3 is TGTGCCAGCAGCGGGGACAGGGCGAACTATGGCTACACCTTC.

The chain has TRBV7-6 and TRBJ2-1; a weak D match, TRBD2 (6 bases). Trimming stripped 4 bases from V and 7 bases from J, with 17 bases between. CDR3 length: 15 amino acids. Germline assignment: CDR1 SGHVS and CDR2 FNYEAQ. Here the CDR3 reads CASSSRGGVENEQFF. The CDR3 bases are TGTGCCAGCAGCTCCAGAGGAGGGGTAGAAAATGAGCAGTTCTTC. The full variable domain, rest sourced from reference TRBV7-6 and TRBJ2-1, is GAGVSQSPRYKVTKRGQDVALRCDPISGHVSLYWYRQALGQGPEFLTYFNYEAQQDKSGLPNDRFSAERPEGSISTLTIQRTEQRDSAMYRCASSSRGGVENEQFFGPGTRLTVL.

The chain employs TRBV10-3 and TRBJ2-1; 7 nucleotides align to TRBD2. Looked up from germline, CDR1 is ENHRY and CDR2 is SYGVKD. The ends lost 3 bases at V and 5 bases at J; junction bases unmatched: 10. CDR3 size: 16 residues. CDR3 loop: CAISDDGGRSDNEQFF. The CDR3 DNA follows: TGTGCCATCAGTGATGATGGCGGGAGATCCGACAATGAGCAGTTCTTC.

The chain couples TRBV5-1 to TRBJ2-6; D is unclear. V dropped 6 bases and J dropped 3 bases, with 13 bases sitting between them. The germline V gene encodes CDR1 SGHRS and CDR2 YFSETQ. The length of the CDR3 is 15 residues. The DNA for the CDR3 is TGCGCCAGCACTACTCATCTTGGTGGGGCCAACGTCCTGACTTTC. As protein: CASTTHLGGANVLTF.

This chain joins TRBV18 and TRBJ1-1; 7 positions match TRBD1. Trimming removed 0 bases from V and 5 bases from J; junction bases left unmatched: 6. The CDR3 totals 15 residues. Germline values: CDR1 KGHSH, CDR2 LQKENI. The CDR3 loop reads CASSPPNRGLTEAFF. The CDR3 DNA reads as TGTGCCAGCTCACCACCTAACAGGGGATTGACTGAAGCTTTCTTT.

This rearrangement joins TRBV4-1 to TRBJ2-7, with D tentatively TRBD1 (6 bases). From germline, CDR1 is MGHRA and CDR2 YSYEKL. V gave up 4 bases and J gave up 3 bases, with 16 bases separating them. The CDR3 length is 15 residues. The CDR3 nucleotides are TGCGCCAGCAGCCCCCGGACAGAAACTTACTACGAGCAGTACTTC. This codes for CASSPRTETYYEQYF.

The V and J genes are TRBV2 and TRBJ2-1; 8 bases fit TRBD2. Per germline, CDR1 SNHLY and CDR2 FYNNEI. Trimming removed 3 bases from V and 8 bases from J; junction bases left unmatched: 6. This CDR3 region has 14 residues. The CDR3: CASSDVAGRDEQFF. CDR3 nucleotide sequence: TGTGCCAGCAGTGACGTAGCGGGGAGGGATGAGCAGTTCTTC.

The CDR3 coding sequence is TGCGCCAGCAGCCAAGAATGGCCCAGGGGGGGCCGCCCGGACACCTTC. It translates to CASSQEWPRGGRPDTF. The genes are TRBV4-1 and TRBJ1-2; 7 bases map to TRBD1. Trimming took 0 bases from V and 12 from J; bases not matched to a gene: 16. The germline V gene encodes CDR1 MGHRA and CDR2 YSYEKL. The CDR3 spans 16 residues.

This chain uses TRBV7-2 with TRBJ1-3, with 10 bases that match TRBD1. Germline V gene sequence: CDR1 SGHTA, CDR2 FQGNSA. V was pared by 4 bases and J by 4 bases, with 13 bases of the junction left unmatched. This CDR3 is built from 18 residues. CDR3 in amino acids: CASSSLTGGAEIGNTIYF. The CDR3, as DNA: TGTGCCAGCAGCTCGTTGACAGGGGGCGCTGAAATAGGAAACACCATATATTTT.

This clone was picked up one time. V usage is TRBV19 and J usage is TRBJ2-7; D may be TRBD1 (6 bases). Germline CDR1 reads LNHDA; CDR2 reads SQIVND (reference sequence). This CDR3 is 13 amino acids long. V lost 4 bases and J 4 bases, leaving 11 bases between the germline ends. The CDR3 here is CASSTGTPYEQYF. CDR3 DNA: TGTGCCAGTAGTACCGGGACACCTTACGAGCAGTACTTC.

The V call is TRBV5-1, the J call TRBJ2-3; 7 positions match TRBD1. The V gene's germline CDR1 is SGHRS and CDR2 YFSETQ. The V gene end was trimmed by 4 bases and the J gene end by 2 bases; junction bases not matched to a gene: 4. The CDR3 sequence is 14 residues long. The chain's CDR3 is CASSQQGYTDTQYF. CDR3 in DNA: TGCGCCAGCAGCCAACAGGGGTACACAGATACGCAGTATTTT.

In its sample, this clone was seen once. J is TRBJ1-6 and V is TRBV21-1; TRBD1, as called in the table, went unchecked against the DNA. TRBV21-1 is a listed pseudogene. The CDR3 contains 21 residues. CDR3 sequence reads: CASSKLKDRGVHVGYNSPLHF. The DNA of the CDR3 is TGTGCCAGCAGCAAGCTAAAGGACAGGGGGGTCCACGTAGGTTATAATTCACCCCTCCACTTT.

The rearrangement joins TRBV5-8 to TRBJ1-4; 7 bases match TRBD1. There are 14 residues in the CDR3. CDR1 is SGHTS and CDR2 is YDEGEE in the germline V gene. V shed 5 bases and J 4 bases; nucleotides not matched to a gene: 5. For the CDR3, the DNA is TGTGCCAGCAGGTTCCGGGACAGTAATGAAAAACTGTTTTTT. Translated: CASRFRDSNEKLFF.

The chain is built from TRBV28 and TRBJ2-1; D is ambiguous. Germline CDR1 reads MDHEN; CDR2 reads SYDVKM. The CDR3 has 14 residues. The V end was cut by 6 bases, the J end by 5 bases, with 14 bases between. CDR3 amino acids: CASSPESYDNEQFF. The CDR3 DNA is TGTGCCAGCAGCCCGGAGTCCTACGACAATGAGCAGTTCTTC.

The chain uses TRBV4-2 and TRBJ2-7; D is possibly TRBD2 (6 bases). The CDR3 is made up of 14 amino acids. Germline lookup yields CDR1 LGHNA and CDR2 YNFKEQ. V was cut by 0 bases and J by 6 bases, with 12 bases left in between. In nucleotides, the CDR3 is TGTGCCAGCAGCCAAGATAAGGCGGGGTCCGAGCAGTACTTC. Its translation: CASSQDKAGSEQYF.

The chain carries TRBV6-5 and TRBJ2-7; D might be TRBD1 (5 bases). Trimming pared 7 bases from V and 6 bases from J, leaving 10 bases between. This CDR3 has 11 residues. CDR1 is MNHEY and CDR2 is SVGAGI in the germline V gene. This chain's CDR3 is CASTQGSEQYF. In DNA, the CDR3 is TGTGCCAGCACTCAGGGTAGCGAGCAGTACTTC.

The gene calls are TRBV7-2 and TRBJ1-1, with 7 bases fitting TRBD1. The CDR3 is 16 residues long. J was trimmed by 4 bases and V by 3 bases; bases with no gene match: 11. The germline V gene has CDR1 SGHTA and CDR2 FQGNSA. The CDR3 nucleotides read TGTGCCAGCAGCTTTACTAGGACAGGATGGGCCACTGAAGCTTTCTTT. It translates to CASSFTRTGWATEAFF.

CDR3 nucleotides: TGTGCCAGCAGCTTGGGGACAGGGAAAAACATTCAGTACTTC. Encoded protein: CASSLGTGKNIQYF. The chain uses TRBV5-6 and TRBJ2-4; 8 nucleotides match TRBD1. The J segment lost 4 bases and the V segment lost 0 bases, leaving 0 bases of the junction unmatched. Germline V CDR1 and CDR2: SGHDT, YYEEEE. CDR3 length: 14 amino acids.

The gene calls are TRBV18 and TRBJ2-3; D gene ambiguous. This CDR3 comprises 15 residues. Germline loops: CDR1 KGHSH, CDR2 LQKENI. V shed 6 bases and J shed 2 bases, with 15 bases lying between them. The CDR3 reads CASSRFDGPTDTQYF. Here the CDR3 DNA reads TGTGCCAGCTCGCGATTCGACGGGCCCACAGATACGCAGTATTTT.

The chain couples TRBV12-5 to TRBJ2-7, with TRBD2 identical over 9 bases. CDR1 is LGHNT, CDR2 FRNRAP, per germline. CDR3 length: 17 residues. The V segment lost 6 bases and the J segment 2 bases; nucleotides outside the gene matches: 14. CDR3 bases: TGTGCTAGTGGGCCTGGGACTAGCTCCTTGAATACCTACGAGCAGTACTTC. Encoded protein: CASGPGTSSLNTYEQYF.

The gene calls are TRBV5-1 and TRBJ2-2, with D unresolved. The ends were cut back, 4 bases at V and 5 bases at J, with 9 bases in the middle. This CDR3 contains 13 residues. Germline V gene sequence: CDR1 SGHRS, CDR2 YFSETQ. In DNA, the CDR3 is TGCGCCAGCAGCATTGCCATGACCGGGGAGCTGTTTTTT. Residues: CASSIAMTGELFF.

The V call is TRBV28, the J call TRBJ1-3; tentatively, D is TRBD1 (6 bases). In germline, CDR1 is MDHEN, CDR2 SYDVKM. V was pared by 6 bases and J by 0 bases, with 12 bases between. This CDR3 is built from 15 residues. The CDR3 loop is CASRSQGYSGNTIYF. CDR3 coding DNA: TGTGCCAGCAGGTCACAGGGCTACTCTGGAAACACCATATATTTT.